A single sample is the source of the 31 T cell receptor beta chains below, sequenced in a study of CD8 T cells in Susac syndrome. A quantity of about 0.5 to 1 ug RNA underwent reverse transcription using random hexamers. From the immunoSEQ multiplex PCR reads, TCRdb called clonotypes with MiXCR, one entry per CDR3 protein. Found here are around 300,000 distinct CDR3 sequences, 65% to 90% of them singletons; the top ten hold around 0.2%. Sequenced sample: CD8+ T cells from PBMCs. Every receptor here comes from a human donor with multiple sclerosis.

This clonotype was recorded once. The chain has TRBV2 and TRBJ2-6; 8 bases match TRBD1. Germline CDR1 SNHLY, CDR2 FYNNEI. With V trimmed by 11 bases and J by 2 bases, 14 bases remained unmatched. CDR3 size: 17 residues. In DNA form, the CDR3 reads TGTGCCCGTCCAAAAGACGGGACAGGACCTGGGGCCAACGTCCTGACTTTC. This translates into CARPKDGTGPGANVLTF.

The chain carries TRBV4-3 and TRBJ1-1; TRBD1 might be the D (6 bases). CDR3 length: 16 amino acids. Trimming took off 0 bases at V and 6 bases at J, with 17 bases between the two ends. Germline lookup yields CDR1 LGHNA and CDR2 YSLEER. CDR3 amino acids: CASSQDQGAGGAEAFF. As DNA, the CDR3 is TGCGCCAGCAGCCAAGATCAAGGGGCGGGGGGCGCTGAAGCTTTCTTT.

The gene calls are TRBV5-1 and TRBJ2-5; 13 bases match TRBD2. This CDR3 has 17 residues. Trimming cost V 4 bases and J 3 bases; bases outside gene matches: 9. Germline lookup yields CDR1 SGHRS and CDR2 YFSETQ. The CDR3: CASSRWTSGRLEETQYF. The CDR3 DNA is TGCGCCAGCAGCCGATGGACTAGCGGGAGATTGGAAGAGACCCAGTACTTC. The entire variable domain, with the rest obtained from reference TRBV5-1 and TRBJ2-5, is as follows: KAGVTQTPRYLIKTRGQQVTLSCSPISGHRSVSWYQQTPGQGLQFLFEYFSETQRNKGNFPGRFSGRQFSNSRSEMNVSTLELGDSALYLCASSRWTSGRLEETQYFGPGTRLLVL.

For this clonotype: The DNA is left out, because the CDR3 cannot be placed on it with certainty; the CDR3 is given as TCRdb lists it. The rearrangement uses TRBV19 and TRBJ2-3; TRBD1, as called in the table, went unchecked against the DNA. CDR1 is LNHDA and CDR2 is SQIVND in the germline V gene (reference sequence). 15 amino acids form the CDR3, both terminal residues included. CDR3 sequence reads: CASTSGRASTDTQYF.

The rearrangement links TRBV20-1 to TRBJ1-1; no clear D. CDR1 DFQATT and CDR2 SNEGSKA come from the germline V gene (reference sequence). The CDR3 covers 13 residues. The V end was cut by 3 bases, the J end by 1 base, with 9 bases between. The CDR3 nucleotides are TGCAGTGCTAGTCTCGGATCGAACACTGAAGCTTTCTTT. It translates to CSASLGSNTEAFF.

The table lists this clonotype with a count of one. The rearrangement joins TRBV18 to TRBJ2-3, with D hard to call. Germline V gene sequence: CDR1 KGHSH, CDR2 LQKENI. The length of the CDR3 is 16 residues. V lost 4 bases to trimming and J lost 1 base, with 15 bases between them. CDR3 sequence reads: CASSLQPASGTDTQYF. The CDR3 DNA follows: TGTGCCAGCTCACTACAACCAGCCAGCGGCACAGATACGCAGTATTTT.

This chain uses TRBV29-1 with TRBJ2-2; 7 bases match TRBD2. Germline CDR1 reads SQVTM; CDR2 reads ANQGSEA. The ends lost 6 bases at V and 0 bases at J; junction bases unmatched: 10. The CDR3 extends over 16 amino acids. CDR3 in amino acids: CSVLQAGRSNTGELFF. In DNA, the CDR3 is TGCAGCGTGCTCCAAGCGGGACGATCGAACACCGGGGAGCTGTTTTTT.

The genes are TRBV27 and TRBJ2-2, with a possible D match to TRBD2 (5 bases). CDR1 and CDR2 (germline): MNHEY, SMNVEV (reference sequence). The length of the CDR3 is 16 residues. Trimming took 2 bases from V and 6 from J, leaving 16 bases between them. The CDR3: CASSLKFAMDSGELFF. CDR3 sequence (DNA): TGTGCCAGCAGTTTAAAATTTGCGATGGACTCCGGGGAGCTGTTTTTT.

J is TRBJ2-1 and V is TRBV6-2 or TRBV6-3; D gene uncertain. The CDR3 runs to 14 residues. Germline CDR1 MNHEY, CDR2 SVGEGT. Between the trimmed V and J ends, which lost 2 bases and 2 bases, there was a span of 7 bases. CDR3 protein: CASSYPAPYNEQFF. CDR3 nucleotide sequence: TGTGCCAGCAGTTACCCAGCACCCTACAATGAGCAGTTCTTC.

This chain connects TRBV9 to TRBJ2-1, with TRBD1 matching over 12 bases. This CDR3 comprises 19 residues. CDR1 is SGDLS, CDR2 YYNGEE, per germline. The ends lost 2 bases at V and 4 bases at J; junction bases unmatched: 13. DNA for the CDR3: TGTGCCAGCAGCGTCGGGACAGGGGGCGGCTCTAGCGTATACAATGAGCAGTTCTTC. This translates into CASSVGTGGGSSVYNEQFF.

This chain uses TRBV11-2 with TRBJ1-2; unclear D gene. Germline V gives CDR1 SGHAT, CDR2 FQNNGV. The CDR3 spans 12 residues. V lost 4 bases and J 4 bases, leaving 7 bases between the germline ends. The CDR3 nucleotides are TGTGCCAGCAGCTCAGGAGTCTATGGCTACACCTTC. It specifies CASSSGVYGYTF.

The chain couples TRBV5-1 to TRBJ2-2; the D gene could be TRBD1 or TRBD2 (7 bases each). Trimming pared 4 bases from V and 6 bases from J, leaving 16 bases between. The CDR3 has 15 residues. Germline CDR1 reads SGHRS; CDR2 reads YFSETQ. This CDR3 reads CASSQGGGPSGELFF. CDR3 nucleotides: TGCGCCAGCAGCCAGGGGGGAGGGCCCTCCGGGGAGCTGTTTTTT.

The CDR3: CASSPGNYGYTF. The CDR3 region has the DNA TGTGCCAGCAGCCCAGGGAACTATGGCTACACCTTC. V and J are TRBV5-4 and TRBJ1-2, with D perhaps TRBD1 (5 bases). In germline, CDR1 is SGHNT, CDR2 YYREEE (reference sequence). The CDR3 totals 12 residues. The V end lost 4 bases, the J end lost 2 bases, and 6 bases lay between the germline ends.

This chain joins TRBV28 and TRBJ1-2, with 11 bases that match TRBD1. Germline V gene data show CDR1 as MDHEN and CDR2 as SYDVKM. CDR3 size: 17 residues. V lost 5 bases to trimming and J lost 2 bases; unmatched junction nucleotides: 10. CDR3: CASSPPGTGGQNYGYTF. In nucleotides, the CDR3 is TGTGCCAGCAGTCCCCCCGGGACAGGGGGGCAGAACTATGGCTACACCTTC.

The chain recombines TRBV27 with TRBJ2-7; D is perhaps TRBD2 (5 bases). Trimming took 2 bases from V and 7 from J, leaving 15 bases between them. The CDR3 spans 14 residues. Germline V gives CDR1 MNHEY, CDR2 SMNVEV (reference sequence). Here the CDR3 reads CASSLIPLAEEQYF. The CDR3, as DNA: TGTGCCAGCAGTTTAATCCCTCTAGCTGAGGAGCAGTACTTC.

This chain uses TRBV6-1 with TRBJ2-7; 7 nucleotides match TRBD1. The CDR3 contains 15 residues. Per germline, CDR1 MNHNS and CDR2 SASEGT. V was clipped by 4 bases and J by 2 bases; unmatched bases: 8. For the CDR3, the DNA is TGTGCCAGCAGTGGAGGGACAGCCCTTGCCTACGAGCAGTACTTC. Its translation is CASSGGTALAYEQYF.

This clonotype has only one observation. The rearrangement joins TRBV6-5 to TRBJ2-2; 9 nucleotides align to TRBD1. Looked up from germline, CDR1 is MNHEY and CDR2 is SVGAGI. The CDR3 is made up of 15 amino acids. Trimming removed 3 bases from V and 3 bases from J; junction bases left unmatched: 2. CDR3 residues: CASSYGTGYTGELFF. CDR3 DNA sequence: TGTGCCAGCAGTTATGGGACAGGGTACACCGGGGAGCTGTTTTTT.

This chain joins TRBV21-1 and TRBJ1-2. TRBV21-1 is an annotated pseudogene. The CDR3 spans 14 residues. The CDR3 region is CASRPTAGPYGYTF. Written as DNA, the CDR3 is TGTGCCAGCAGACCTACAGCAGGGCCCTATGGCTACACCTTC.

V is TRBV27 and J is TRBJ1-2; TRBD1 aligns across 8 bases. The germline V gene has CDR1 MNHEY and CDR2 SMNVEV (reference sequence). The V and J ends lost 8 bases and 6 bases, in that order; junction bases with no gene match: 5. The CDR3 contains 12 residues. CDR3 DNA: TGTGCCAGCGGCCAGGGGGCGAATGGCTACACCTTC. Translating it yields CASGQGANGYTF.

The chain joins TRBV2 to TRBJ1-1; tentative D call: TRBD1 (5 bases). This CDR3 spans 16 amino acids. The germline V gene has CDR1 SNHLY and CDR2 FYNNEI. V lost 4 bases and J lost 0, with 15 bases in between. CDR3 nucleotide sequence: TGTGCCAGCAGTGGGGAGTGGTTGGACATGAACACTGAAGCTTTCTTT. Translated: CASSGEWLDMNTEAFF. Drawing the rest from reference TRBV2 and TRBJ1-1, the complete variable domain is EPEVTQTPSHQVTQMGQEVILRCVPISNHLYFYWYRQILGQKVEFLVSFYNNEISEKSEIFDDQFSVERPDGSNFTLKIRSTKLEDSAMYFCASSGEWLDMNTEAFFGQGTRLTVV.

This chain links TRBV15 with TRBJ2-4, with D possibly called TRBD1 or TRBD2 (5 bases each). The CDR3 extends over 17 amino acids. CDR1 LNHNV and CDR2 YYDKDF come from the germline V gene (reference sequence). The V end lost 5 bases, the J end lost 0 bases, and 17 bases lay between the germline ends. The CDR3 bases are TGTGCCACCAGCGGAACCGGGACGTCAATAGCCAAAAACATTCAGTACTTC. This translates into CATSGTGTSIAKNIQYF. Looking up the rest from reference TRBV15 and TRBJ2-4 gives the full variable domain: DAMVIQNPRYQVTQFGKPVTLSCSQTLNHNVMYWYQQKSSQAPKLLFHYYDKDFNNEADTPDNFQSRRPNTSFCFLDIRSPGLGDTAMYLCATSGTGTSIAKNIQYFGAGTRLSVL.

The rearrangement joins TRBV6-2 or TRBV6-3 to TRBJ1-1; D not certain. Trimming left V 6 bases short and J 4 bases short, with 12 bases between. This CDR3 comprises 13 residues. Germline loops: CDR1 MNHEY, CDR2 SVGEGT. The CDR3 DNA reads as TGTGCCAGCAGCCCGGGTCCTACCACTGAAGCTTTCTTT. Its translation: CASSPGPTTEAFF.

V is TRBV27 and J is TRBJ2-3; tentative D call: TRBD2 (6 bases). The germline V and J ends were trimmed by 7 bases and 6 bases, with 17 bases remaining between them. The CDR3 loop spans 14 amino acids. Germline values: CDR1 MNHEY, CDR2 SMNVEV (reference sequence). Here the CDR3 reads CASTNAGSGDTQYF. DNA of the CDR3: TGTGCCAGCACAAACGCGGGGTCGGGGGATACGCAGTATTTT.

The V call is TRBV28, the J call TRBJ1-6; D might be TRBD1 (6 bases). The V and J ends lost 5 bases and 8 bases respectively, with 10 bases between them. The CDR3 consists of 13 residues. The germline V gene encodes CDR1 MDHEN and CDR2 SYDVKM. CDR3 sequence (DNA): TGTGCCAGCAGTGGTTCAGGGGATTCACCCCTCCACTTT. It is translated as CASSGSGDSPLHF.

V and J are TRBV6-5 and TRBJ2-7, with 8 bases aligning to TRBD1. This CDR3 region has 13 residues. CDR1 is MNHEY and CDR2 is SVGAGI in the germline V gene. The trim removed 6 bases at V and 4 bases at J, leaving 5 bases unmatched. The CDR3 spells CASSTGTGYEQYF. The CDR3 nucleotides read TGTGCCAGCAGCACCGGGACAGGATACGAGCAGTACTTC.

This sequence joins TRBV4-1 and TRBJ2-7; 9 nucleotides match TRBD1. V lost 3 bases to trimming and J lost 1 base; unmatched junction nucleotides: 7. CDR1 MGHRA and CDR2 YSYEKL come from the germline V gene. This CDR3 is built from 16 residues. The CDR3 DNA follows: TGCGCCAGCAGCCAGGGGCCGGGACAGGGTTCCTACGAGCAGTACTTC. It encodes CASSQGPGQGSYEQYF.

This clonotype was observed once. The V call is TRBV7-4, the J call TRBJ1-2, with TRBD1 as a possible D gene (5 bases). The CDR3 extends over 12 amino acids. The V end was cut by 4 bases, the J end by 8 bases, with 11 bases between. CDR1 and CDR2 (germline): SGHVT, SQSDAQ. The CDR3 region has the DNA TGTGCCAGCAGCTCCCGACAGCAGGGCTACACCTTC. Encoded protein: CASSSRQQGYTF.

The chain joins TRBV5-4 to TRBJ1-1; D ambiguous. CDR1 SGHNT and CDR2 YYREEE come from the germline V gene (reference sequence). V was trimmed by 0 bases and J by 7 bases, leaving 7 bases between them. The CDR3 contains 12 residues. The CDR3 spells CASSLGEDEAFF. DNA of the CDR3: TGTGCCAGCAGCTTGGGGGAGGATGAAGCTTTCTTT.

The chain is built from TRBV4-1 and TRBJ2-7, with D possibly being TRBD1 or TRBD2 (5 bases each). CDR1 MGHRA and CDR2 YSYEKL come from the germline V gene. The germline V and J ends were trimmed by 0 bases and 1 base, with 13 bases remaining between them. The CDR3 has 16 residues. CDR3 coding DNA: TGCGCCAGCAGCCAAGATCAAGGGACGGATTCCTACGAGCAGTACTTC. Encoded protein: CASSQDQGTDSYEQYF.

V and J are TRBV6-2 or TRBV6-3 and TRBJ2-2; D is tentatively TRBD1 or TRBD2 (7 bases each). V was cut by 7 bases and J by 7 bases, with 16 bases left in between. The CDR3 length is 14 residues. The germline CDR1 and CDR2 sequences are MNHEY and SVGEGT. For the CDR3, the DNA is TGTGCCAGCACCACCACAGGGGAGGGCGGGGAGCTGTTTTTT. It yields the protein CASTTTGEGGELFF.

The chain joins TRBV19 to TRBJ2-7; 11 bases are a match to TRBD2. The length of the CDR3 is 15 residues. With V trimmed by 3 bases and J by 3 bases, 4 bases remained unmatched. Germline V gene lookup returns CDR1 LNHDA and CDR2 SQIVND (reference sequence). In DNA, the CDR3 is TGTGCCAGTAGTATGGACACTAGCGGGAGCTACGAGCAGTACTTC. As protein: CASSMDTSGSYEQYF.